These 15 T cell receptor beta chains were sequenced from one sample in a study of OX40 agonist ivuxolimab in advanced cancers. The assay was immunoSEQ multiplex PCR, and TCRdb's table has in-frame clones only and misses some. The table shows thousands of clones, with about 80% occurring only once. This specimen was CD4+ or CD8+ T cells sorted from blood, taken in a trial of the OX40 agonist ivuxolimab. Receptor source: an adult with an advanced solid tumor such as melanoma, head and neck, liver or kidney cancer.

The rearrangement uses TRBV6-5 and TRBJ2-7; D not resolved. The germline V and J ends were trimmed by 5 bases and 2 bases, with 4 bases remaining between them. Looked up from germline, CDR1 is MNHEY and CDR2 is SVGAGI. This CDR3 comprises 11 residues. The CDR3 loop reads CASSIAYEQYF. The DNA of the CDR3 is TGTGCCAGCAGTATCGCCTACGAGCAGTACTTC.

The chain links TRBV5-5 to TRBJ2-2; 8 nucleotides match TRBD1. There are 15 residues in the CDR3. Germline-derived CDR1 and CDR2 are SGHKS and YYEKEE (reference sequence). V was pared by 1 base and J by 6 bases, with 5 bases of the junction left unmatched. The CDR3 here is CASSLQGALAGELFF. The CDR3 bases are TGTGCCAGCAGCTTGCAGGGGGCTTTAGCCGGGGAGCTGTTTTTT.

CDR3 sequence reads: CASSFVMGSTEAFF. The CDR3 nucleotides are TGTGCCAGCAGCTTCGTTATGGGGAGTACTGAAGCTTTCTTT. V and J are TRBV11-1 and TRBJ1-1; D remains unclear. V was shortened by 3 bases and J by 5 bases, with 13 bases between the two germline ends. CDR3 length: 14 amino acids. The germline V gene has CDR1 SGHAT and CDR2 FQDESV (reference sequence). Drawing the rest from reference TRBV11-1 and TRBJ1-1, the complete variable domain is EAEVAQSPRYKITEKSQAVAFWCDPISGHATLYWYRQILGQGPELLVQFQDESVVDDSQLPKDRFSAERLKGVDSTLKIQPAELGDSAMYLCASSFVMGSTEAFFGQGTRLTVV.

J is TRBJ2-5 and V is TRBV6-1, with D hard to call. Germline CDR1 and CDR2: MNHNS and SASEGT. Trimming removed 6 bases at V and 5 bases at J, with 4 bases between. This CDR3 comprises 10 residues. CDR3 sequence reads: CASRGETQYF. Here the CDR3 DNA reads TGTGCCAGCAGGGGGGAGACCCAGTACTTC.

This rearrangement joins TRBV10-3 to TRBJ1-2; 9 nucleotides match TRBD1. This CDR3 has 11 residues. The germline CDR1 and CDR2 sequences are ENHRY and SYGVKD. V gave up 11 bases and J gave up 10 bases; unmatched junction bases: 8. For the CDR3, the DNA is TGTGCCGTGGGACAGGGTGTATTCTACACCTTC. This codes for CAVGQGVFYTF.

This chain joins TRBV4-3 and TRBJ1-2; unclear D gene. Trimming left V 0 bases short and J 6 bases short, with 14 bases between. This CDR3 is 15 amino acids long. Germline assignment: CDR1 LGHNA and CDR2 YSLEER. In DNA, the CDR3 is TGCGCCAGCAGCCAAGATCGGTGGGGTCAGGATGGCTACACCTTC. It is translated as CASSQDRWGQDGYTF.

The J gene is TRBJ2-7, the V gene TRBV2; D possibly corresponds to TRBD2 (6 bases). The length of the CDR3 is 15 residues. Germline CDR1 SNHLY, CDR2 FYNNEI. Trimming shortened V by 2 bases and J by 4 bases, and 15 bases separated the two germline ends. The CDR3 region has the DNA TGTGCCAGCAGTGAACGGCGGGATCCTAGTTACGAGCAGTACTTC. Translated, it gives CASSERRDPSYEQYF.

CDR3 loop: CASSQQGSYEQYF. CDR3 coding DNA: TGCGCCAGCAGTCAACAGGGTTCCTACGAGCAGTACTTC. J is TRBJ2-7 and V is TRBV4-1; tentatively, D is TRBD1 (6 bases). Germline CDR1 MGHRA, CDR2 YSYEKL. V gave up 6 bases and J gave up 1 base, with 10 bases separating them. The CDR3 totals 13 residues.

In this sample, this clone turned up once. The V call is TRBV19, the J call TRBJ2-7; D possibly uses TRBD1 or TRBD2 (5 bases each). Trimming removed 9 bases from V and 4 bases from J, with 28 bases in between. The CDR3 is made up of 17 amino acids. Germline V gives CDR1 LNHDA, CDR2 SQIVND (reference sequence). CDR3 bases: TGTGCCAGAAGTCCAACCCGCAGGTGCTCTGAGGGGTACGAGCAGTACTTC. As protein: CARSPTRRCSEGYEQYF.

This rearrangement joins TRBV7-9 to TRBJ1-4, with TRBD1 identical over 9 bases. The CDR3 length is 16 residues. V shed 6 bases, J shed 5 bases, and the junction held 10 bases outside the gene matches. In germline, CDR1 is SEHNR, CDR2 FQNEAQ (reference sequence). CDR3 loop: CASRGYRDRENEKLFF. CDR3 sequence (DNA): TGTGCCAGCAGAGGATACAGGGACAGGGAAAATGAAAAACTGTTTTTT.

This rearrangement joins TRBV2 to TRBJ2-3, with D perhaps matching TRBD2 (6 bases). The CDR3 is made up of 14 amino acids. Trimming removed 9 bases at V and 0 bases at J, with 13 bases between. Germline CDR1 is SNHLY and CDR2 is FYNNEI. CDR3 nucleotide sequence: TGTGCCAGAGGAGGGGTGGTTAGCACAGATACGCAGTATTTT. This encodes CARGGVVSTDTQYF.

J is TRBJ1-1 and V is TRBV9, with 7 bases matching TRBD1. The CDR3 runs to 15 residues. Per germline, CDR1 SGDLS and CDR2 YYNGEE. Trimming removed 5 bases from V and 3 bases from J; junction bases left unmatched: 10. CDR3 in amino acids: CASSGGGPWDTEAFF. The CDR3 DNA is TGTGCCAGCAGTGGAGGGGGCCCCTGGGACACTGAAGCTTTCTTT.

This clone was counted between two and nine times. J is TRBJ2-1 and V is TRBV27; 7 bases map to TRBD1. Trimming at V came to 4 bases and at J to 4 bases, leaving 7 bases not matched to a gene. CDR1 is MNHEY, CDR2 SMNVEV, per germline (reference sequence). The CDR3 is 15 residues long. The CDR3 reads CASSSPGTDYNEQFF. In nucleotides, the CDR3 is TGTGCCAGCAGTTCCCCCGGGACAGATTACAATGAGCAGTTCTTC.

The V and J genes are TRBV27 and TRBJ2-7, with 9 nucleotides matching TRBD1. Looked up from germline, CDR1 is MNHEY and CDR2 is SMNVEV (reference sequence). CDR3 length: 14 residues. Trimming removed 4 bases from V and 3 bases from J; junction bases left unmatched: 4. The CDR3 loop is CASSSTGGGYEQYF. The CDR3 DNA sequence: TGTGCCAGCAGTTCAACAGGGGGCGGCTACGAGCAGTACTTC.

V and J are TRBV29-1 and TRBJ2-2, with no clear D. Trimming shortened V by 4 bases and J by 3 bases, and 9 bases separated the two germline ends. The germline V gene has CDR1 SQVTM and CDR2 ANQGSEA. This CDR3 comprises 13 residues. DNA for the CDR3: TGCAGCGTTGTCGACCGCTACACCGGGGAGCTGTTTTTT. Its protein product is CSVVDRYTGELFF.